This TCR beta chain emerged from a study of neoadjuvant anti-PD-1 for oral cavity cancer. Time point: after neoadjuvant nivolumab, at surgical resection. CDR1 is SGHDT and CDR2 is YYEEEE in the germline V gene. Trimming removed 4 bases from V and 1 base from J, with 15 bases in between. The CDR3 is 17 residues long. Profiling relied on immunoSEQ multiplex PCR, and the TCRdb table lists in-frame clones only, not all of them. The data show over 65,000 clones, 86% seen once. The specimen comprised PBMCs, sampled after nivolumab (anti-PD-1) treatment. The chain couples TRBV5-6 to TRBJ2-6; D may be TRBD1 (6 bases). This clonotype was sampled from a person between 40 and 79 years old with oral cavity squamous cell carcinoma. CDR3 loop: CASSAYRVSSGANVLTF. The CDR3 region has the DNA TGTGCCAGCAGCGCCTACAGGGTTTCTTCTGGGGCCAACGTCCTGACTTTC.